Listed here are 30 T cell receptor beta chains from one sample, sequenced in a study of T cells after yellow fever vaccination. Each CDR3 protein is one row after TCRdb ran MiXCR on the 5' RACE reads. The table has some 670,000 distinct CDR3 sequences, more than 9% seen once. The specimen comprised PBMCs, sampled on the day of the yellow fever booster vaccination. All receptors derive from a man between 25 and 39 years old who received the YFV17D yellow fever vaccine.

The genes are TRBV29-1 and TRBJ2-1; D possibly uses TRBD1 or TRBD2 (6 bases each). CDR1 and CDR2 from the germline V gene are SQVTM and ANQGSEA. The CDR3 runs to 12 residues. V shed 3 bases and J shed 8 bases, with 11 bases lying between them. In nucleotides, the CDR3 is TGCAGCGTTGACGGGGGCTGGGATGAGCAGTTCTTC. Its protein product is CSVDGGWDEQFF.

The rearrangement uses TRBV4-3 and TRBJ1-4, with D possibly being TRBD1 (5 bases). Between the trimmed V and J ends, which lost 4 bases and 5 bases, there was a span of 14 bases. CDR1 and CDR2 from the germline V gene are LGHNA and YSLEER. CDR3 length: 15 residues. The CDR3 nucleotides read TGCGCCAGCAGCCCGGGGAGGGGAAGAAATGAAAAACTGTTTTTT. Protein: CASSPGRGRNEKLFF.

Ten or more counts support this clonotype. This rearrangement joins TRBV3-1 to TRBJ2-7; D is unclear. Trimming removed 1 base at V and 2 bases at J, with 3 bases between. There are 12 residues in the CDR3. The V gene's germline CDR1 is LGHDT and CDR2 YNNKEL (reference sequence). The CDR3 coding sequence is TGTGCCAGCAGCCAAGGGACCTACGAGCAGTACTTC. Its protein product is CASSQGTYEQYF.

The chain links TRBV6-1 to TRBJ1-1; D perhaps matches TRBD1 (5 bases). Trimming removed 8 bases at V and 1 base at J, with 11 bases between. CDR3 length equals 13 residues. The germline V gene encodes CDR1 MNHNS and CDR2 SASEGT. The CDR3 is CASENGGNTEAFF. CDR3 in DNA: TGTGCCAGCGAAAATGGGGGGAACACTGAAGCTTTCTTT.

This clonotype was observed a few times. V usage is TRBV27 and J usage is TRBJ2-2; 9 bases match TRBD1. Looked up from germline, CDR1 is MNHEY and CDR2 is SMNVEV (reference sequence). V gave up 4 bases and J gave up 6 bases; unmatched junction bases: 9. The CDR3 length is 16 residues. CDR3 nucleotide sequence: TGTGCCAGCAGTTCCCGACAGGGGGAGGTCGCCGGGGAGCTGTTTTTT. Translation: CASSSRQGEVAGELFF.

This clonotype has a handful of counts. The CDR3 loop reads CAWSSGPGRAFF. CDR3 sequence (DNA): TGTGCCTGGAGTTCCGGACCGGGGAGAGCTTTCTTT. This chain joins TRBV30 and TRBJ1-1; D unresolved. Germline V lookup: CDR1 GTSNPN, CDR2 SVGIG (reference sequence). The ends were cut back, 2 bases at V and 10 bases at J, with 14 bases in the middle. CDR3 length: 12 residues.

The chain joins TRBV5-1 to TRBJ2-5; D perhaps matches TRBD2 (5 bases). The CDR3 has 14 residues. V lost 2 bases to trimming and J lost 5 bases, with 13 bases between them. The germline gives CDR1 SGHRS, CDR2 YFSETQ. CDR3 amino acids: CASSFEGVGETQYF. The CDR3 DNA reads TGCGCCAGCAGCTTTGAGGGAGTCGGCGAGACCCAGTACTTC.

This clonotype was found many times. The rearrangement joins TRBV6-5 to TRBJ2-3; perhaps TRBD2 as D (6 bases). The V and J ends lost 0 bases and 7 bases respectively, with 14 bases between them. Looked up from germline, CDR1 is MNHEY and CDR2 is SVGAGI. The CDR3 totals 15 residues. CDR3 DNA: TGTGCCAGCAGTTACTCTGGGGACTCTAGGTATACGCAGTATTTT. Amino acid sequence: CASSYSGDSRYTQYF.

V and J are TRBV4-3 and TRBJ2-3; D might be TRBD1 (5 bases). Trimming removed 0 bases at V and 4 bases at J, with 14 bases between. Germline CDR1 is LGHNA and CDR2 is YSLEER. The CDR3 has 16 amino acids. The CDR3 region has the DNA TGCGCCAGCAGCCAAGATACAGGCATAAACTCAGATACGCAGTATTTT. It yields the protein CASSQDTGINSDTQYF.

This clonotype was observed a few times. The gene calls are TRBV29-1 and TRBJ2-3; the D call may be TRBD1 or TRBD2 (5 bases each). Germline CDR1 is SQVTM and CDR2 is ANQGSEA. The CDR3 covers 15 residues. The V and J ends lost 0 bases and 0 bases respectively, with 10 bases between them. CDR3 coding DNA: TGCAGCGTTGAAGAGACAGACTATAGCACAGATACGCAGTATTTT. It codes for CSVEETDYSTDTQYF.

This clonotype was counted ten times or more. The rearrangement joins TRBV5-1 to TRBJ2-7, with D maybe TRBD2 (7 bases). This CDR3 region has 15 residues. Trimming cost V 3 bases and J 3 bases, with 16 bases left between them. Germline CDR1 SGHRS, CDR2 YFSETQ. The CDR3 bases are TGCGCCAGCAGCTCTCGGGGGGCAGGGATCTACGAGCAGTACTTC. Residues: CASSSRGAGIYEQYF.

This clonotype was counted a few times. The CDR3 protein is CASSIAGTESYEQYF. CDR3 in DNA: TGCGCCAGCAGCATCGCCGGGACAGAATCCTACGAGCAGTACTTC. The chain recombines TRBV5-1 with TRBJ2-7, with 7 bases lining up with TRBD1. V dropped 4 bases and J dropped 1; count of bases not matched to a gene: 8. Germline V CDR1 and CDR2: SGHRS, YFSETQ. CDR3 size: 15 residues.

About this clonotype itself: Germline is not matched at one junction end, which may reflect a read error. V gene TRBV20-1 combines with J gene TRBJ2-7; D possibly corresponds to TRBD2 (5 bases). This CDR3 has 11 residues. Germline assignment: CDR1 DFQATT and CDR2 SNEGSKA (reference sequence). CDR3 sequence reads: CSADGDYVQYF. CDR3 bases: TGCAGTGCTGACGGAGACTACGTGCAGTACTTC.

The rearrangement links TRBV3-1 to TRBJ2-3; D is uncertain. This CDR3 has 15 amino acids. CDR1 and CDR2 from the germline V gene are LGHDT and YNNKEL (reference sequence). Trimming stripped 3 bases from V and 4 bases from J, with 14 bases between. This CDR3 is CASSQALSVADTQYF. The CDR3 nucleotides read TGTGCCAGCAGCCAGGCATTGAGCGTCGCAGATACGCAGTATTTT.

This clonotype appeared many times. The chain has TRBV7-9 and TRBJ2-3; unclear D gene. CDR3 length: 14 residues. V was trimmed by 6 bases and J by 1 base, leaving 11 bases between them. Germline-derived CDR1 and CDR2 are SEHNR and FQNEAQ (reference sequence). The CDR3 sequence: CASSFGRGTDTQYF. Written as DNA, the CDR3 is TGTGCCAGCAGTTTCGGTAGGGGCACAGATACGCAGTATTTT.

This clonotype showed up just a few times. The J gene is TRBJ1-1, the V gene TRBV6-6; the D is unclear. Per germline, CDR1 MNHNY and CDR2 SVGAGI (reference sequence). Trimming took off 10 bases at V and 1 base at J, with 7 bases between the two ends. The CDR3 consists of 11 residues. The CDR3 nucleotides read TGTGCCACGTCTTGGAACACTGAAGCTTTCTTT. It yields the protein CATSWNTEAFF.

This clonotype was found a few times. The CDR3 nucleotides are TGCAGCGTTACAGGGACCAACGGAGAGACCCAGTACTTC. Its protein product is CSVTGTNGETQYF. The chain couples TRBV29-1 to TRBJ2-5; tentatively, D is TRBD1 (6 bases). The CDR3 consists of 13 residues. Trimming pared 5 bases from V and 4 bases from J, leaving 14 bases between. Germline CDR1 and CDR2: SQVTM and ANQGSEA.

This sequence joins TRBV18 and TRBJ2-5; perhaps TRBD1 as D (5 bases). Germline CDR1 is KGHSH and CDR2 is LQKENI. The germline V and J ends were trimmed by 3 bases and 5 bases, with 19 bases remaining between them. CDR3 length: 16 amino acids. Here the CDR3 reads CASSPNQGSSGETQYF. CDR3 coding DNA: TGTGCCAGCTCACCGAATCAGGGCAGCTCCGGGGAGACCCAGTACTTC. Using reference TRBV18 and TRBJ2-5 for the parts outside the CDR3, the full variable domain is NAGVMQNPRHLVRRRGQEARLRCSPMKGHSHVYWYRQLPEEGLKFMVYLQKENIIDESGMPKERFSAEFPKEGPSILRIQQVVRGDSAAYFCASSPNQGSSGETQYFGPGTRLLVL.

A few counts support this clonotype. This chain connects TRBV5-1 to TRBJ2-5; D assignment may be TRBD1 or TRBD2 (6 bases each). The CDR3 extends over 14 amino acids. CDR1 and CDR2 (germline): SGHRS, YFSETQ. Between the trimmed V and J ends, which lost 1 base and 5 bases, there was a span of 12 bases. The CDR3 region is CASSLTGAMETQYF. In DNA form, the CDR3 reads TGCGCCAGCAGCTTGACGGGGGCAATGGAGACCCAGTACTTC.

This clonotype came up many times. The chain combines TRBV7-2 with TRBJ2-3, with D unclear. Germline V CDR1 and CDR2: SGHTA, FQGNSA. Trimming removed 1 base from V and 0 bases from J, with 5 bases in between. The CDR3 covers 14 residues. This CDR3 reads CASSLVGSTDTQYF. The CDR3 DNA follows: TGTGCCAGCAGCTTAGTCGGGAGCACAGATACGCAGTATTTT.

The J gene is TRBJ2-6, the V gene TRBV11-2; D is unresolved. V shed 0 bases and J shed 1 base, with 19 bases lying between them. The length of the CDR3 is 20 residues. The germline V gene has CDR1 SGHAT and CDR2 FQNNGV. The CDR3 DNA reads TGTGCCAGCAGCTTAGATCTTCGACAAATTACAATTTCTGGGGCCAACGTCCTGACTTTC. Its translation: CASSLDLRQITISGANVLTF.

This clonotype was observed a handful of times. J is TRBJ2-1 and V is TRBV3-1; 11 bases are shared with TRBD2. V was pared by 0 bases and J by 5 bases, with 9 bases of the junction left unmatched. Germline V gene lookup returns CDR1 LGHDT and CDR2 YNNKEL (reference sequence). The CDR3 spans 18 residues. CDR3 loop: CASSQDLISGRVHNEQFF. In nucleotides, the CDR3 is TGTGCCAGCAGCCAAGACTTAATTAGCGGGAGGGTCCACAATGAGCAGTTCTTC.

This clonotype was seen many times. The chain carries TRBV10-3 and TRBJ2-7; TRBD2 agrees at 9 bases. J lost 6 bases, V lost 5 bases, and 11 bases had no gene match. Germline CDR1 reads ENHRY; CDR2 reads SYGVKD. The length of the CDR3 is 15 residues. The CDR3 nucleotides read TGTGCCATCAGTCAAACCGGGACTAGCTTTGCCGAGCAGTACTTC. Its protein is CAISQTGTSFAEQYF.

The chain is built from TRBV11-2 and TRBJ2-4; D is perhaps TRBD2 (5 bases). Per germline, CDR1 SGHAT and CDR2 FQNNGV. The CDR3 runs to 15 residues. Trimming stripped 3 bases from V and 7 bases from J, with 16 bases between. DNA of the CDR3: TGTGCCAGCAGCTTTAACAACCCCCCGGGGAACATTCAGTACTTC. Residues: CASSFNNPPGNIQYF.

The chain has TRBV14 and TRBJ2-5, with D perhaps matching TRBD1 or TRBD2 (6 bases each). CDR1 is SGHDN, CDR2 FVKESK, per germline. The V and J ends lost 4 bases and 3 bases respectively, with 18 bases between them. This CDR3 is 16 amino acids long. CDR3 in DNA: TGTGCCAGCAGCCCCCCCGTTAGGGGGAGGAAAGAGACCCAGTACTTC. Translated: CASSPPVRGRKETQYF. The whole variable domain, filled in from reference TRBV14 and TRBJ2-5, reads EAGVTQFPSHSVIEKGQTVTLRCDPISGHDNLYWYRRVMGKEIKFLLHFVKESKQDESGMPNNRFLAERTGGTYSTLKVQPAELEDSGVYFCASSPPVRGRKETQYFGPGTRLLVL.

This clonotype was seen a few times. The junction does not match germline at one end; this may be a read error. The chain links TRBV7-2 to TRBJ2-1, with 8 positions matching TRBD2. Germline CDR1 is SGHTA and CDR2 is FQGNSA. There are 13 residues in the CDR3. The CDR3: CASSSLFTGGLIF. CDR3 coding DNA: TGTGCCAGCAGCTCACTCTTCACGGGGGGGCTGATCTTC.

The chain carries TRBV7-2 and TRBJ1-1, with D hard to call. The germline CDR1 and CDR2 sequences are SGHTA and FQGNSA. Deletions cut 1 base from V and 6 bases from J, with 12 bases between. This CDR3 region has 14 residues. CDR3 region: CASSLVLGMAEAFF. The CDR3 nucleotides are TGTGCCAGCAGCTTAGTTCTAGGGATGGCTGAAGCTTTCTTT. Full variable domain (missing parts from reference TRBV7-2 and TRBJ1-1): GAGVSQSPSNKVTEKGKDVELRCDPISGHTALYWYRQSLGQGLEFLIYFQGNSAPDKSGLPSDRFSAERTGGSVSTLTIQRTQQEDSAVYLCASSLVLGMAEAFFGQGTRLTVV.

This clonotype was detected a few times. The genes are TRBV23-1 and TRBJ2-1; a possible D gene is TRBD2 (5 bases). TRBV23-1 is given ORF status, its function remaining uncertain. The CDR3 has 16 residues. Trimming cost V 1 base and J 4 bases, with 14 bases left between them. This CDR3 is CASSQCRARVYNEQFF. CDR3 DNA: TGCGCCAGCAGTCAATGCCGGGCGAGGGTATACAATGAGCAGTTCTTC.

The J gene is TRBJ2-5, the V gene TRBV7-6; TRBD2 is a possible D gene (5 bases). The ends were cut back, 5 bases at V and 4 bases at J, with 20 bases in the middle. The CDR3 totals 16 residues. CDR1 is SGHVS, CDR2 FNYEAQ, per germline. The CDR3 sequence: CASSRLRESVSETQYF. The CDR3, as DNA: TGTGCCAGCAGCCGTCTCCGGGAATCAGTTTCAGAGACCCAGTACTTC.

The CDR3 loop reads CASSQTSMETQYF. The CDR3 DNA is TGTGCCAGCAGCCAGACTAGCATGGAGACCCAGTACTTC. V usage is TRBV4-2 and J usage is TRBJ2-5, with TRBD2 matching over 7 bases. Germline V lookup: CDR1 LGHNA, CDR2 YNFKEQ. CDR3 size: 13 residues. The trim removed 3 bases at V and 5 bases at J, leaving 3 bases unmatched.